One and the same sample provided the 30 T cell receptor beta chains below, sequenced in a study of cytomegalovirus exposure and HLA in healthy donors. Primers: 60 Vbeta forward and 13 Jbeta reverse. Clones were sequenced by immunoSEQ multiplex PCR, and TCRdb holds only the in-frame ones, with some missing. This sample's clone table lists 60,000 or so clones. The sequenced sample consisted of PBMCs. These TCRs come from a man aged 50 or older in good health and CMV-seropositive.

This chain links TRBV10-3 with TRBJ2-7; 9 nucleotides line up with TRBD1. The CDR3 length is 15 residues. The germline gives CDR1 ENHRY, CDR2 SYGVKD. V shed 10 bases, J shed 6 bases, and the junction held 16 bases outside the gene matches. The CDR3 DNA reads TGTGCCACAATCTCCCGAGTTTGGACAGGGGTCGAGCAGTACTTC. Protein product: CATISRVWTGVEQYF.

The genes are TRBV27 and TRBJ1-2; D is uncertain. V was pared by 5 bases and J by 4 bases, with 11 bases between. The germline CDR1 and CDR2 sequences are MNHEY and SMNVEV (reference sequence). The CDR3 has 13 amino acids. The CDR3 is CASSKTEGYGYTF. CDR3 bases: TGTGCCAGCAGTAAGACCGAGGGCTATGGCTACACCTTC.

The V gene is TRBV6-5, the J gene TRBJ2-7, with 8 bases that match TRBD2. The ends lost 3 bases at V and 2 bases at J; junction bases unmatched: 6. Per the germline V gene, CDR1 is MNHEY and CDR2 is SVGAGI. The CDR3 is 15 amino acids. The CDR3: CASSYSGTRAYEQYF. As DNA, the CDR3 is TGTGCCAGCAGTTATTCCGGGACTAGGGCCTACGAGCAGTACTTC.

The chain carries TRBV5-1 and TRBJ2-3; 8 nucleotides agree with TRBD2. The ends lost 0 bases at V and 4 bases at J; junction bases unmatched: 7. The germline V gene encodes CDR1 SGHRS and CDR2 YFSETQ. The CDR3 is 16 residues long. CDR3 protein: CASSLGPGLVADTQYF. The CDR3 nucleotides are TGCGCCAGCAGCTTGGGGCCGGGACTAGTCGCAGATACGCAGTATTTT. Full variable domain (missing parts from reference TRBV5-1 and TRBJ2-3): KAGVTQTPRYLIKTRGQQVTLSCSPISGHRSVSWYQQTPGQGLQFLFEYFSETQRNKGNFPGRFSGRQFSNSRSEMNVSTLELGDSALYLCASSLGPGLVADTQYFGPGTRLTVL.

This chain connects TRBV2 to TRBJ1-1, with 9 bases fitting TRBD1. The ends lost 8 bases at V and 4 bases at J; junction bases unmatched: 8. CDR3 length: 14 amino acids. From germline, CDR1 is SNHLY and CDR2 FYNNEI. CDR3 in DNA: TGTGCCAGCGGGACAGGGCGCGGCGGCACTGAAGCTTTCTTT. Translating it yields CASGTGRGGTEAFF.

This chain uses TRBV4-3 with TRBJ2-3; no definite D call. The CDR3 contains 13 residues. Trimming removed 4 bases from V and 6 bases from J, with 11 bases in between. Germline-derived CDR1 and CDR2 are LGHNA and YSLEER. The CDR3 is CASSPYGSDTQYF. DNA for the CDR3: TGCGCCAGCAGCCCTTATGGTAGCGATACGCAGTATTTT.

The rearrangement joins TRBV29-1 to TRBJ2-4; 15 nucleotides match TRBD2. Germline CDR1 and CDR2: SQVTM and ANQGSEA. V shed 7 bases and J 4 bases; nucleotides not matched to a gene: 8. The CDR3 consists of 16 residues. The CDR3 bases are TGCAGCGGACGTCGGACTAGCGGGAGGGTGAAAAACATTCAGTACTTC. Its translation: CSGRRTSGRVKNIQYF.

J is TRBJ1-2 and V is TRBV7-8; D is possibly TRBD1 (6 bases). The germline V gene has CDR1 SGHVS and CDR2 FQNEAQ. The CDR3 length is 14 residues. Trimming cost V 1 base and J 3 bases, with 9 bases left between them. CDR3: CASSLGGGDYGYTF. CDR3 DNA: TGTGCCAGCAGCTTAGGAGGGGGTGACTATGGCTACACCTTC.

The chain recombines TRBV28 with TRBJ1-4; D gene unclear. Deletions cut 4 bases from V and 6 bases from J, with 12 bases between. The CDR3 covers 14 residues. Looked up from germline, CDR1 is MDHEN and CDR2 is SYDVKM. This chain's CDR3 is CASSSPSGDEKLFF. DNA of the CDR3: TGTGCCAGCAGTTCTCCGAGCGGCGATGAAAAACTGTTTTTT.

This chain connects TRBV5-1 to TRBJ2-3, with 15 bases fitting TRBD2. The V and J ends lost 4 bases and 4 bases, in that order; junction bases with no gene match: 13. The CDR3 runs to 19 residues. Germline values: CDR1 SGHRS, CDR2 YFSETQ. In nucleotides, the CDR3 is TGCGCCAGCAGCCCCCGCTTTAGGACTAGCGGGGGGGTTGCAGATACGCAGTATTTT. Protein sequence: CASSPRFRTSGGVADTQYF.

The gene calls are TRBV7-3 and TRBJ1-1; a possible D gene is TRBD1 (6 bases). Germline loops: CDR1 SGHTA, CDR2 FQGTGA. Trimming shortened V by 5 bases and J by 3 bases, and 16 bases separated the two germline ends. This CDR3 has 15 amino acids. The CDR3 reads CASSQDSLRDTEAFF. The CDR3 coding sequence is TGTGCCAGCAGCCAGGACAGCCTTAGGGACACTGAAGCTTTCTTT.

The chain uses TRBV7-3 and TRBJ2-1; TRBD2 matches at 7 bases. Germline V lookup: CDR1 SGHTA, CDR2 FQGTGA. V was clipped by 2 bases and J by 5 bases; unmatched bases: 6. The CDR3 spans 15 residues. CDR3 region: CASSLGLVANNEQFF. CDR3 in DNA: TGTGCCAGCAGCTTAGGACTAGTTGCTAACAATGAGCAGTTCTTC.

The CDR3 loop reads CASSLRTGRSEQYF. The CDR3 DNA reads TGTGCCAGCAGCCTAAGGACAGGGAGAAGCGAGCAGTACTTC. V is TRBV7-9 and J is TRBJ2-5; 8 bases fit TRBD1. The DNA end favors TRBJ2-7, so the J call may be wrong. CDR1 and CDR2 (germline): SEHNR, FQNEAQ (reference sequence). CDR3 length: 14 amino acids.

The chain recombines TRBV6-5 with TRBJ2-7; TRBD1 matches at 8 bases. Germline CDR1 reads MNHEY; CDR2 reads SVGAGI. The CDR3 spans 15 residues. J was trimmed by 2 bases and V by 5 bases; bases with no gene match: 8. CDR3 protein: CASSKGVDRAYEQYF. Here the CDR3 DNA reads TGTGCCAGCAGTAAGGGGGTGGACAGGGCCTACGAGCAGTACTTC.

The CDR3, as DNA: TGTGCCAGCTCACCAGGGGGGACAGGAGTCTACGAGCAGTACTTC. It encodes CASSPGGTGVYEQYF. V is TRBV18 and J is TRBJ2-7, with TRBD1 matching 8 bases. V was clipped by 2 bases and J by 3 bases; unmatched bases: 6. Germline CDR1 is KGHSH and CDR2 is LQKENI. The CDR3 is made up of 15 amino acids.

The CDR3 sequence is CASKSGLLGDTQYF. The CDR3 bases are TGTGCCAGCAAGTCAGGGTTGTTAGGAGATACGCAGTATTTT. V usage is TRBV6-5 and J usage is TRBJ2-3, with D perhaps TRBD1 (5 bases). This CDR3 is 14 amino acids long. The V gene lost 7 bases and the J gene lost 5 bases, with 16 bases spanning the gap. CDR1 MNHEY and CDR2 SVGAGI come from the germline V gene.

The gene calls are TRBV4-2 and TRBJ1-1; D is possibly TRBD1 (6 bases). The CDR3 contains 16 residues. Deletions cut 0 bases from V and 0 bases from J, with 11 bases between. Germline lookup yields CDR1 LGHNA and CDR2 YNFKEQ. CDR3 coding DNA: TGTGCCAGCAGCCAAGACAGCGACAGGTTGAACACTGAAGCTTTCTTT. It is translated as CASSQDSDRLNTEAFF.

The rearrangement joins TRBV6-5 to TRBJ2-2; D unresolved. The CDR3 extends over 14 amino acids. Germline V gene data show CDR1 as MNHEY and CDR2 as SVGAGI. The ends were cut back, 8 bases at V and 3 bases at J, with 13 bases in the middle. The CDR3 sequence: CASRRRYDTGELFF. The CDR3 DNA reads TGTGCCAGCCGAAGGAGATATGACACCGGGGAGCTGTTTTTT.

The V call is TRBV4-2, the J call TRBJ1-2; 11 bases align to TRBD1. V was clipped by 3 bases and J by 5 bases; unmatched bases: 11. Germline CDR1 reads LGHNA; CDR2 reads YNFKEQ. This CDR3 spans 17 amino acids. CDR3 DNA sequence: TGTGCCAGCAGCCAGGGGACAGGGGGGACGGGACCTTATGGCTACACCTTC. Translated, it gives CASSQGTGGTGPYGYTF.

The chain carries TRBV7-2 and TRBJ2-1; 10 nucleotides align to TRBD2. Looked up from germline, CDR1 is SGHTA and CDR2 is FQGNSA. V gave up 5 bases and J gave up 7 bases; unmatched junction bases: 5. This CDR3 region has 14 residues. CDR3 nucleotide sequence: TGTGCCAGCAGCCCTAGCGGGAGTAAAAATGAGCAGTTCTTC. This gives the protein CASSPSGSKNEQFF.

The rearrangement joins TRBV13 to TRBJ2-1; 9 bases match TRBD2. The CDR3 extends over 15 amino acids. Germline CDR1 PRHDT, CDR2 FYEKMQ (reference sequence). Trimming took 5 bases from V and 12 from J; bases not matched to a gene: 14. CDR3 protein: CASSRTGREGYRQFF. The CDR3 region has the DNA TGTGCCAGCAGCCGGACGGGGCGGGAGGGATACAGGCAGTTCTTC.

The chain couples TRBV7-9 to TRBJ1-5; 7 bases agree with TRBD1. The germline gives CDR1 SEHNR, CDR2 FQNEAQ (reference sequence). This CDR3 region has 15 residues. Unmatched junction bases numbered 6, after V lost 3 bases and J lost 4 bases. Here the CDR3 DNA reads TGTGCCAGCAGCTTCGAAGGACAGGCAAATCAGCCCCAGCATTTT. Its protein product is CASSFEGQANQPQHF.

V gene TRBV30 combines with J gene TRBJ2-5; tentatively, D is TRBD1 (6 bases). Germline V gene data show CDR1 as GTSNPN and CDR2 as SVGIG (reference sequence). The CDR3 contains 14 residues. The V end was cut by 3 bases, the J end by 1 base, with 12 bases between. In DNA form, the CDR3 reads TGTGCCTGGAGGGCTACAGGGATCCAAGAGACCCAGTACTTC. Its protein product is CAWRATGIQETQYF.

V gene TRBV5-1 combines with J gene TRBJ2-7; D is possibly TRBD2 (6 bases). Germline CDR1 SGHRS, CDR2 YFSETQ. CDR3 size: 14 residues. V gave up 3 bases and J gave up 2 bases, with 12 bases separating them. CDR3 nucleotide sequence: TGCGCCAGCAGCTCCGGGAGCGGCCCCTACGAGCAGTACTTC. Residues: CASSSGSGPYEQYF.

This chain uses TRBV27 with TRBJ1-1; a weak D match, TRBD1 (6 bases). The V gene lost 6 bases and the J gene lost 2 bases, with 10 bases spanning the gap. Germline CDR1 MNHEY, CDR2 SMNVEV (reference sequence). This CDR3 region has 13 residues. The CDR3 here is CASRGGQNTEAFF. CDR3 nucleotide sequence: TGTGCCAGCAGAGGGGGACAAAACACTGAAGCTTTCTTT.

The chain uses TRBV25-1 and TRBJ1-1, with TRBD1 matching 9 bases. The CDR3 consists of 16 residues. Germline V gene lookup returns CDR1 MGHDK and CDR2 SYGVNS. V dropped 6 bases and J dropped 4; count of bases not matched to a gene: 12. CDR3 residues: CASSRDREKGGTEAFF. CDR3 DNA sequence: TGTGCCAGCAGCCGGGACAGGGAAAAAGGTGGCACTGAAGCTTTCTTT.

V is TRBV1 and J is TRBJ1-4. TRBV1 is marked as a pseudogene. The CDR3 has 17 residues. CDR3 in DNA: TGCACCAGCAGCCAAGAGAGAAGTGGGGGAGGATACGAAAAACTGTTTTTT. Amino acids: CTSSQERSGGGYEKLFF.

V gene TRBV7-8 combines with J gene TRBJ1-1; D gene uncertain. CDR3 size: 12 residues. The V end was cut by 4 bases, the J end by 6 bases, with 9 bases between. The V gene's germline CDR1 is SGHVS and CDR2 FQNEAQ. Here the CDR3 DNA reads TGTGCCAGCAGCTCCCTTCGGGCTGAAGCTTTCTTT. This translates into CASSSLRAEAFF. Based on the CDR3 plus reference TRBV7-8 and TRBJ1-1, the full variable domain is GAGVSQSPRYKVAKRGQDVALRCDPISGHVSLFWYQQALGQGPEFLTYFQNEAQLDKSGLPSDRFFAERPEGSVSTLKIQRTQQEDSAVYLCASSSLRAEAFFGQGTRLTVV.

The J gene is TRBJ2-7, the V gene TRBV5-6, with 12 positions matching TRBD2. After removal of 3 bases from V and 6 bases from J, the junction contained 16 bases not matched to a gene. In germline, CDR1 is SGHDT, CDR2 YYEEEE. The CDR3 spans 18 residues. DNA for the CDR3: TGTGCCAGCAGCTGGAGACTAGCGGGAGCCTCGGGACTAGCCGAGCAGTACTTC. The encoded protein is CASSWRLAGASGLAEQYF. Together with reference TRBV5-6 and TRBJ2-7, the CDR3 gives the full variable domain: DAGVTQSPTHLIKTRGQQVTLRCSPKSGHDTVSWYQQALGQGPQFIFQYYEEEERQRGNFPDRFSGHQFPNYSSELNVNALLLGDSALYLCASSWRLAGASGLAEQYFGPGTRLTVT.

This rearrangement joins TRBV7-2 to TRBJ1-1, with TRBD1 identical over 7 bases. CDR1 is SGHTA, CDR2 FQGNSA, per germline. Germline trimming cut 5 bases from V and 1 base from J; bases unmatched to any gene: 1. The CDR3 runs to 13 residues. The CDR3 here is CASSRQGNTEAFF. The DNA of the CDR3 is TGTGCCAGCAGCCGACAGGGGAACACTGAAGCTTTCTTT.